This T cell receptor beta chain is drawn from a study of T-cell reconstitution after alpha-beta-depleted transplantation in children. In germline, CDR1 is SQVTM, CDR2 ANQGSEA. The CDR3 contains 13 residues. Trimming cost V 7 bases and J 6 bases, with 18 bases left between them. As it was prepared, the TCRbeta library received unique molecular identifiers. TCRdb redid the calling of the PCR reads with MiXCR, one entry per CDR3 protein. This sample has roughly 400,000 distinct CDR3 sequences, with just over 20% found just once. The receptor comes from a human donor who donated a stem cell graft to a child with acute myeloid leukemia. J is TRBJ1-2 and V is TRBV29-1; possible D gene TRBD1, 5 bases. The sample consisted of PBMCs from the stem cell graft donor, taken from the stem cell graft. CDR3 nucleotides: TGCAGCGGGGGGGACGGATTCTTCGATGGCTACACCTTC. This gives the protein CSGGDGFFDGYTF.